This T cell receptor (beta chain) originates from a study of blood T cells in healthy people across ages. The CDR3 extends over 13 amino acids. Per the germline V gene, CDR1 is ENHRY and CDR2 is SYGVKD. Deletions cut 4 bases from V and 0 bases from J, with 7 bases between. The authors ran a second PCR of roughly 6 to 12 cycles using a sample-barcoded 5' primer and a J-beta primer mix. Each cDNA was tagged by a template-switch adaptor containing 12 random nucleotides. TCRdb passed the 5' RACE reads through MiXCR, listing each CDR3 protein once. The sample includes 890,000 or so distinct CDR3 sequences, around 68% of them seen just once. Overall study findings and caveats: Researchers said unsorted PBMCs prevented a conclusive naive versus antigen-experienced comparison. Both higher diversity and more naive CD4+ cells marked long-lived donors when set against aged donors.

With respect to this clonotype: Its target is unknown.

This clonotype was obtained from a man younger than 45 in good health. The specimen sequenced was blood. The chain has TRBV10-3 and TRBJ2-7; possible D gene TRBD1, 5 bases. In DNA, the CDR3 is TGTGCCATCAGTGGACAGCCCTCCTACGAGCAGTACTTC. Protein product: CAISGQPSYEQYF.